Below are 15 T cell receptor beta chains sequenced from a single sample in a study of human T cells and chemical hapten exposure. Each CDR3 protein gets one entry after TCRdb re-called the RACE reads with MiXCR. The sample yields under 150,000 distinct CDR3 sequences, over 10% seen once. Time point indicated: patch test 1, 2 weeks after DPC sensitization. Treatment described: therapeutic diphenylcyclopropenone sensitization with weekly scalp DPC. The sequences come from whole blood, collected in connection with sensitization to the hapten diphenylcyclopropenone (DPC). These receptors all stem from a woman aged 45-59 years with alopecia areata. Some clones in this sample may be carry-over from other donors' samples.

This clonotype was counted ten times or more. The chain carries TRBV12-5 and TRBJ1-1; no clear D. V was clipped by 1 base and J by 0 bases, with 6 bases between them. Germline V CDR1 and CDR2: LGHNT, FRNRAP. The CDR3 loop spans 14 amino acids. The CDR3 sequence: CASGLAHLNTEAFF. The CDR3 coding sequence is TGTGCTAGTGGTTTGGCCCACCTGAACACTGAAGCTTTCTTT.

This clonotype came up many times. The V and J genes are TRBV12-3 or TRBV12-4 and TRBJ2-3, with D perhaps matching TRBD1 or TRBD2 (6 bases each). V was trimmed by 5 bases and J by 6 bases, leaving 12 bases between them. This CDR3 contains 13 residues. The chain's CDR3 is CASSRRGLDTQYF. CDR3 DNA sequence: TGTGCCAGCAGTCGCAGGGGACTCGATACGCAGTATTTT.

The table lists this clonotype with many counts. The chain employs TRBV12-3 or TRBV12-4 and TRBJ1-1, with D unresolved. The CDR3 runs to 14 residues. Trimming stripped 8 bases from V and 0 bases from J, with 13 bases between. The CDR3 nucleotides are TGTGCCAGCGCAGACCTCCCAATGAACACTGAAGCTTTCTTT. It codes for CASADLPMNTEAFF.

In its sample, this clonotype was seen a few times. The chain recombines TRBV24-1 with TRBJ2-1; 11 positions match TRBD2. This CDR3 is 16 amino acids long. The germline gives CDR1 KGHDR, CDR2 SFDVKD. J was trimmed by 3 bases and V by 3 bases; bases with no gene match: 3. The DNA for the CDR3 is TGTGCCACCAGTGATGGGACTAGCGGACTCTACAATGAGCAGTTCTTC. Residues: CATSDGTSGLYNEQFF.

About this clonotype: One base away lies a much larger clone, so this may be a sequencing read error. This chain connects TRBV29-1 to TRBJ2-1, with D unclear. This CDR3 contains 12 residues. Germline V CDR1 and CDR2: SQVTM, ANQGSEA. The CDR3 loop reads CSVGAPYNVQFF. CDR3 coding DNA: TGCAGCGTTGGGGCTCCATACAATGTGCAGTTCTTC.

This chain connects TRBV18 to TRBJ2-1, with D perhaps matching TRBD1 (6 bases). The length of the CDR3 is 15 residues. V lost 3 bases and J 8 bases, leaving 17 bases between the germline ends. Germline V CDR1 and CDR2: KGHSH, LQKENI. CDR3 nucleotides: TGTGCCAGCTCACCGACAGGACAGAGGTACGATGAGCAGTTCTTC. It specifies CASSPTGQRYDEQFF.

This clonotype was found many times. V and J are TRBV19 and TRBJ2-7; D is possibly TRBD1 (7 bases). Trimming stripped 5 bases from V and 3 bases from J, with 23 bases between. CDR1 LNHDA and CDR2 SQIVND come from the germline V gene (reference sequence). The CDR3 length is 17 residues. The CDR3 DNA reads TGTGCCAGTAGTGCCCACCGGCGGGCAGGGGGGTTCTACGAGCAGTACTTC. It specifies CASSAHRRAGGFYEQYF.

This clonotype was counted many times. The J gene is TRBJ2-1, the V gene TRBV5-1; TRBD2 aligns across 16 bases. J lost 6 bases, V lost 3 bases, and 6 bases had no gene match. The CDR3 spans 17 residues. CDR1 is SGHRS, CDR2 YFSETQ, per germline. Here the CDR3 DNA reads TGCGCCAGCAGCTCTTACGGGACTAGCGGGAGGGTCAATGAGCAGTTCTTC. Encoded protein: CASSSYGTSGRVNEQFF.

The chain carries TRBV29-1 and TRBJ2-5; D is possibly TRBD1 or TRBD2 (5 bases each). Trimming removed 6 bases at V and 2 bases at J, with 7 bases between. This CDR3 is 11 amino acids long. Germline V lookup: CDR1 SQVTM, CDR2 ANQGSEA. The CDR3 spells CSVGPQETQYF. Written as DNA, the CDR3 is TGCAGCGTGGGACCACAAGAGACCCAGTACTTC. Together with reference TRBV29-1 and TRBJ2-5, the CDR3 gives the full variable domain: SAVISQKPSRDICQRGTSLTIQCQVDSQVTMMFWYRQQPGQSLTLIATANQGSEATYESGFVIDKFPISRPNLTFSTLTVSNMSPEDSSIYLCSVGPQETQYFGPGTRLLVL.

This clonotype was counted only a few times. The rearrangement links TRBV6-6 to TRBJ1-5; tentatively, D is TRBD1 (5 bases). In germline, CDR1 is MNHNY, CDR2 SVGAGI (reference sequence). The CDR3 sequence is 12 residues long. The germline V and J ends were trimmed by 6 bases and 8 bases, with 11 bases remaining between them. The CDR3 loop reads CASREGHEPQHF. The DNA of the CDR3 is TGTGCCAGCAGGGAGGGGCATGAGCCCCAGCATTTT.

This chain uses TRBV5-1 with TRBJ2-3; D not certain. The CDR3 is 13 residues long. The germline V gene has CDR1 SGHRS and CDR2 YFSETQ. V lost 2 bases and J lost 2, with 6 bases in between. This chain's CDR3 is CASSLFTTDTQYF. CDR3 bases: TGCGCCAGCAGCTTATTTACCACAGATACGCAGTATTTT.

Concerning this clonotype itself: At one end, the junction sequence differs from germline, possibly due to a read error. The chain carries TRBV12-5 and TRBJ2-7, with D unclear. Looked up from germline, CDR1 is LGHNT and CDR2 is FRNRAP. The length of the CDR3 is 9 residues. The CDR3: CASDPTGRF. CDR3 DNA: TGTGCTAGTGACCCCACGGGCCGCTTC.

A few counts support this clonotype. This chain links TRBV6-2 or TRBV6-3 with TRBJ2-1, with 8 bases matching TRBD1. The CDR3 runs 14 residues. Germline CDR1 reads MNHEY; CDR2 reads SVGEGT. V lost 4 bases and J lost 5; bases outside the gene matches: 4. In nucleotides, the CDR3 is TGTGCCAGCAGTTGGACAGGGTCCAACAATGAGCAGTTCTTC. Amino acid sequence: CASSWTGSNNEQFF.

This clonotype was observed at least ten times. In DNA form, the CDR3 reads TGTGCCAGCAGTTACCGGAGCGGGGGGGCCTACAATGAGCAGTTCTTC. Amino acids: CASSYRSGGAYNEQFF. The chain joins TRBV6-5 to TRBJ2-1, with 10 bases aligning to TRBD2. Looked up from germline, CDR1 is MNHEY and CDR2 is SVGAGI. The J segment lost 2 bases and the V segment lost 2 bases, leaving 3 bases of the junction unmatched. This CDR3 has 16 residues.

This clonotype was seen ten or more times. The chain employs TRBV10-2 and TRBJ1-6; TRBD1 agrees at 8 bases. Germline loops: CDR1 WSHSY, CDR2 SAAADI. Trimming cost V 8 bases and J 7 bases; bases outside gene matches: 4. CDR3 length: 13 amino acids. DNA for the CDR3: TGCGCCAGCTCCAGGGGGCAAAATTCACCCCTCCACTTT. Residues: CASSRGQNSPLHF.